This T cell receptor (beta chain) was captured in a study of OX40 agonist ivuxolimab in advanced cancers. Data came from immunoSEQ multiplex PCR; TCRdb stores just in-frame clones and leaves some out. The repertoire consists of about 73,000 clones, with 65% to 90% occurring once and the leading ten covering about 0.78%. CDR3 length: 14 residues. The germline V and J ends were trimmed by 0 bases and 2 bases, with 6 bases remaining between them. Germline CDR1 and CDR2: SGHVS and FNYEAQ. This clonotype originated in an adult with an advanced solid tumor such as melanoma, head and neck, liver or kidney cancer. The chain recombines TRBV7-6 with TRBJ2-3; no clear D. Sequenced here: CD4+ or CD8+ T cells sorted from blood, sampled in a trial of the OX40 agonist ivuxolimab. CDR3 DNA: TGTGCCAGCAGCTTAGCGGGGAACACAGATACGCAGTATTTT. As protein: CASSLAGNTDTQYF.